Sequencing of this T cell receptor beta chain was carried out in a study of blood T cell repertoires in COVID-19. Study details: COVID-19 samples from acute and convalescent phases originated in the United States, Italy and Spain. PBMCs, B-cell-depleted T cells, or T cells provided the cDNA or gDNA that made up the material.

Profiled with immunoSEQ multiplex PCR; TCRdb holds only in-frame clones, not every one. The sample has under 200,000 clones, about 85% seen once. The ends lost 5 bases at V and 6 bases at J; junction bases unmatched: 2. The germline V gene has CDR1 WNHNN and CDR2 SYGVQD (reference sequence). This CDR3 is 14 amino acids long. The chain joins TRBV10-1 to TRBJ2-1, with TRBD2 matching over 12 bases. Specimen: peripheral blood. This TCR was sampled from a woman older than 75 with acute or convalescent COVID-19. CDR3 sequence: CASSLAGGINEQFF. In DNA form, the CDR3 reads TGCGCCAGCAGTCTAGCGGGGGGGATCAATGAGCAGTTCTTC.